This TCR beta chain was retrieved from a study of T cell responses to AZD1222 COVID-19 vaccine. Germline CDR1 MDHEN, CDR2 SYDVKM. The CDR3 spans 15 residues. Trimming took off 6 bases at V and 3 bases at J, with 17 bases between the two ends. Here immunoSEQ multiplex PCR was the method, and the copy in TCRdb shows in-frame clones only, minus some. In the table there are 45,000 or so clones, about 92% of which are singletons. The rearrangement uses TRBV28 and TRBJ1-2; weak D call: TRBD1 (6 bases). Material: peripheral blood, obtained 28 days after the second AZD1222 dose. This clonotype was obtained from an adult who received the AZD1222 COVID-19 vaccine. CDR3 amino acids: CASRYPQGAHYGYTF. The CDR3, as DNA: TGTGCCAGCAGGTACCCACAGGGAGCCCACTATGGCTACACCTTC.